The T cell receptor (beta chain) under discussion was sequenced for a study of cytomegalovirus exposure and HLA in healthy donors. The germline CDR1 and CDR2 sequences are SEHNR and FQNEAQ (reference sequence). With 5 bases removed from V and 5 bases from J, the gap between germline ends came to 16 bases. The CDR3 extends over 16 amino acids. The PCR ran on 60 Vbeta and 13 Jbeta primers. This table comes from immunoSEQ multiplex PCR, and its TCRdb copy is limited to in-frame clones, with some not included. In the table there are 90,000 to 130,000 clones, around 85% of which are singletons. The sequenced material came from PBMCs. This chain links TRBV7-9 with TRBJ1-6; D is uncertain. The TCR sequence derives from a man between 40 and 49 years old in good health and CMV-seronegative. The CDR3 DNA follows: TGTGCCAGCAGCGACGCCACGCGCGGGGATAATTCACCCCTCCACTTT. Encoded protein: CASSDATRGDNSPLHF.